The T cell receptor beta chain under discussion was sequenced for a study of PD-L1 blockade in urothelial cancer. Study-wide background: The researchers analyzed blood 3 weeks (second dose) and 6 weeks after treatment start.

Synthetic spike-ins, TCR analog templates, were added into each PCR. Measured with immunoSEQ multiplex PCR; TCRdb has only the in-frame clones, and not every one. This table has tens of thousands of clones, roughly 77% appearing once. The sample's time point: pretreatment peripheral blood. Each individual provided 1 to 8 samples (taken pretreatment and on-treatment). V was clipped by 2 bases and J by 4 bases, with 7 bases between them. Germline V lookup: CDR1 SGHDT, CDR2 YYEEEE. The CDR3 sequence is 13 residues long. The chain joins TRBV5-6 to TRBJ2-1, with D perhaps matching TRBD1 (5 bases). This sequence was found in a man between 65 and 85 years old with urothelial cancer. This specimen was PBMCs, taken around atezolizumab (anti-PD-L1) treatment. Here the CDR3 DNA reads TGTGCCAGCAGCTTACAGGATTACAATGAGCAGTTCTTC. This codes for CASSLQDYNEQFF. Based on the CDR3 plus reference TRBV5-6 and TRBJ2-1, the full variable domain is DAGVTQSPTHLIKTRGQQVTLRCSPKSGHDTVSWYQQALGQGPQFIFQYYEEEERQRGNFPDRFSGHQFPNYSSELNVNALLLGDSALYLCASSLQDYNEQFFGPGTRLTVL.